This TCR beta chain was identified during a study of Graves' ophthalmopathy and Graves' hyperthyroidism. Study results and limitations: Detected in blood as well were most expanded thyroid clonotypes with frequency above 0.001.

CDR1 is MNHEY and CDR2 is SMNVEV in the germline V gene (reference sequence). The CDR3 has 15 amino acids. Trimming cost V 2 bases and J 4 bases, with 9 bases left between them. Diagnostic conclusions were grounded in clinical symptoms, serum thyroxine, TRAb, thyroid ultrasound and orbital computed tomography. In its sample, this clonotype was seen many times. Its antigen is still unknown. RNA transcripts were the source from which TCR beta CDR3 regions were amplified. Second-round multiplex PCR followed a first-round RT-PCR using HTBI primers. TCRdb re-called the multiplex PCR reads with MiXCR, one entry per CDR3 protein. The sample records about 220,000 distinct CDR3 sequences, 20% to 25% being singletons.

Sequenced input: peripheral blood. The chain links TRBV27 to TRBJ1-6; D not certain. The TCR sequence derives from a woman aged 50 to 60 with Graves' ophthalmopathy. This CDR3 reads CASSLSRIYNSPLHF. The DNA for the CDR3 is TGTGCCAGCAGTTTAAGCAGGATTTATAATTCACCCCTCCACTTT.